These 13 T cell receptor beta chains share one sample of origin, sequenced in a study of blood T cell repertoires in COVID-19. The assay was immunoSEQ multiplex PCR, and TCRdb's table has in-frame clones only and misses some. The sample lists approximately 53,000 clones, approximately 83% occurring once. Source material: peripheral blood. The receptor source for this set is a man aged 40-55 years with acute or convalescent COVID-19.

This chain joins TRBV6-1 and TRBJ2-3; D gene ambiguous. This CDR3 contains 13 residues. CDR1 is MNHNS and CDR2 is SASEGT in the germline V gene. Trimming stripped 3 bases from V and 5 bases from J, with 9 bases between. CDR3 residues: CASSEVLRDTQYF. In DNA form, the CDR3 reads TGTGCCAGCAGTGAGGTACTTCGAGATACGCAGTATTTT.

CDR3 nucleotides: TGTGCCAGCAGCTTAGAAGGGACAGGGGGCCTCTACGAGCAGTACGTC. Protein product: CASSLEGTGGLYEQYV. The rearrangement joins TRBV13 to TRBJ2-7; the match to TRBD1 covers 12 bases. Germline V gene data show CDR1 as PRHDT and CDR2 as FYEKMQ (reference sequence). This CDR3 region has 16 residues. The ends lost 1 base at V and 3 bases at J; junction bases unmatched: 4.

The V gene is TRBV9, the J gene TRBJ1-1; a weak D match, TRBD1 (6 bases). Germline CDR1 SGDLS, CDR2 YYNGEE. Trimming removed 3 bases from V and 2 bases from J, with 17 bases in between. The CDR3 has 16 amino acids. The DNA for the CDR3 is TGTGCCAGCAGCGCCTCACCTTGGACAGATAACACTGAAGCTTTCTTT. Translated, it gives CASSASPWTDNTEAFF.

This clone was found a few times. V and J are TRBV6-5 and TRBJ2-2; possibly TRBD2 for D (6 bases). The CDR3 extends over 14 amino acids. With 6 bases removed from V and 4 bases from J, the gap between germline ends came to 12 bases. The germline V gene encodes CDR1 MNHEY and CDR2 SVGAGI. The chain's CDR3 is CASRTGGSTGELFF. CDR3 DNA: TGTGCCAGCAGGACTGGAGGGAGCACCGGGGAGCTGTTTTTT.

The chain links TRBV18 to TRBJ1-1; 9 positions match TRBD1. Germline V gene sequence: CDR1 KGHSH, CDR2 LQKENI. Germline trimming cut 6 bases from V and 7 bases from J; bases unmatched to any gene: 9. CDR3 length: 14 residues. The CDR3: CASSKGQGVGEAFF. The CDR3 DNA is TGTGCCAGCTCGAAGGGACAGGGCGTGGGTGAAGCTTTCTTT.

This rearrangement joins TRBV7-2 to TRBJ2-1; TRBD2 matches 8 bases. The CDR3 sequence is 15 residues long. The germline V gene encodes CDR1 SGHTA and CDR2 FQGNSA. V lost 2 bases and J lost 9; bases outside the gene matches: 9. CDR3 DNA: TGTGCCAGCAGCTTAACTAGCGGTTCAGGGGTTGAGCAGTTCTTC. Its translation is CASSLTSGSGVEQFF.

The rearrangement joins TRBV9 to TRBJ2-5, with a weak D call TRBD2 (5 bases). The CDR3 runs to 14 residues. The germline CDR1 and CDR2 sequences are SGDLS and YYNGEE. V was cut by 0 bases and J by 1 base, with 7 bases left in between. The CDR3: CASSVEGGQETQYF. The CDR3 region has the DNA TGTGCCAGCAGCGTAGAAGGAGGCCAAGAGACCCAGTACTTC. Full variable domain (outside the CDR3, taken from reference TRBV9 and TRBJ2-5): DSGVTQTPKHLITATGQRVTLRCSPRSGDLSVYWYQQSLDQGLQFLIQYYNGEERAKGNILERFSAQQFPDLHSELNLSSLELGDSALYFCASSVEGGQETQYFGPGTRLLVL.

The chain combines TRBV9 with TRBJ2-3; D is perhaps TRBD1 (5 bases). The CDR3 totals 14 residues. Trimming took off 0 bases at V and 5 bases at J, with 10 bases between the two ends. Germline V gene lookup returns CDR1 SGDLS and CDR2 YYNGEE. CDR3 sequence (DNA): TGTGCCAGCAGCGTAGGGGGCACGGGAGATACGCAGTATTTT. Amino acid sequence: CASSVGGTGDTQYF.

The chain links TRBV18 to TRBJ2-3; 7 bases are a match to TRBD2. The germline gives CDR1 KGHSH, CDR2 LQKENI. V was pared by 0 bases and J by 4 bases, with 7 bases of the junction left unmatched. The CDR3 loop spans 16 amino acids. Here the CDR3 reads CASSPPAAGTADTQYF. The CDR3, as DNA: TGTGCCAGCTCACCACCGGCAGCGGGGACTGCAGATACGCAGTATTTT. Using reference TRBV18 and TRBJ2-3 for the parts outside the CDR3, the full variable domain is NAGVMQNPRHLVRRRGQEARLRCSPMKGHSHVYWYRQLPEEGLKFMVYLQKENIIDESGMPKERFSAEFPKEGPSILRIQQVVRGDSAAYFCASSPPAAGTADTQYFGPGTRLTVL.

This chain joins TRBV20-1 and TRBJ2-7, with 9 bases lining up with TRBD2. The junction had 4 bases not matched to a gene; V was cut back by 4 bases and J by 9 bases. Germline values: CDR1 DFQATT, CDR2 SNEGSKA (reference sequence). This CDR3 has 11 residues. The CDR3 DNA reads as TGCAGTGCTATAGCGGGAGAAGCGCAGTACTTC. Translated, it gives CSAIAGEAQYF.

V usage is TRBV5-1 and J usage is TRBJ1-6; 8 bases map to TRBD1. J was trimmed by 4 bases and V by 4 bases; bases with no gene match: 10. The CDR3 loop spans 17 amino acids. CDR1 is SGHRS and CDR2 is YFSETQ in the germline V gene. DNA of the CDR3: TGCGCCAGCAGCCCCGGGACAGGCAGAGATTATAATTCACCCCTCCACTTT. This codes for CASSPGTGRDYNSPLHF.

The CDR3 is CASSESILEKLFF. The CDR3 DNA reads TGTGCCAGCAGTGAGAGTATTCTAGAAAAACTGTTTTTT. The chain combines TRBV6-6 with TRBJ1-4; D is ambiguous. The germline CDR1 and CDR2 sequences are MNHNY and SVGAGI (reference sequence). The CDR3 is made up of 13 amino acids. Trimming stripped 5 bases from V and 8 bases from J, with 12 bases between.

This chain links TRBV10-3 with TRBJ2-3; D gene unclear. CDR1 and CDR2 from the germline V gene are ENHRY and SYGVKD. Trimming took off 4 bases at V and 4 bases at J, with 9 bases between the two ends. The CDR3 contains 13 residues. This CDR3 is CAISGELADTQYF. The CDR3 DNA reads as TGTGCCATCAGTGGCGAGCTGGCAGATACGCAGTATTTT.